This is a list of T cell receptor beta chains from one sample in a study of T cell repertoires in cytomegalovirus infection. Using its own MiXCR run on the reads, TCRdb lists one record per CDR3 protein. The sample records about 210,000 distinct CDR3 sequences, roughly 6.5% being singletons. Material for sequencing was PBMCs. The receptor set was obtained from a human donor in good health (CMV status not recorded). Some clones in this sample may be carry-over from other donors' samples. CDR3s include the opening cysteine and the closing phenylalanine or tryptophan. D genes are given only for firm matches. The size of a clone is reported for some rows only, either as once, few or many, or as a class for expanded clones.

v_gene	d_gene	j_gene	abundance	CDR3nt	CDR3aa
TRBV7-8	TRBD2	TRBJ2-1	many	TGTGCCAGCAGCTTAGCTGTCGGGGGGGCCTACAATGAGCAGTTCTTC	CASSLAVGGAYNEQFF
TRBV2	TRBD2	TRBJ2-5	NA	TGTGCCAGCAGTTATACTAGCGGGGGGGAGACCCAGTACTTC	CASSYTSGGETQYF
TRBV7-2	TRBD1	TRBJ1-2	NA	TGTGCCAGCAGCTTAATATTCCTGGGACAGAACTATGGCTACACCTTC	CASSLIFLGQNYGYTF
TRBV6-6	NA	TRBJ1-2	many	TGTGCCAGCAGTTACTCCGCAGCTAACTATGGCTACACCTTC	CASSYSAANYGYTF
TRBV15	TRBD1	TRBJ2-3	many	TGTGCCACCAGCACCTTAGGACAGGGGGCTAAGGCAGATACGCAGTATTTT	CATSTLGQGAKADTQYF
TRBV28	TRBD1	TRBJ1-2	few	TGTGCCAGCAGTTTTAACAGGGGGGTCGATGGCTACACCTTC	CASSFNRGVDGYTF
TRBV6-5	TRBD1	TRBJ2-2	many	TGTGCCAGCAGTTTTTTGCCGGGACAGGGGGCAGCCGGGGAGCTGTTTTTT	CASSFLPGQGAAGELFF
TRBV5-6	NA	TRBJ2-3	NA	TGTGCCAGCAACCCTTCATTGGGCTCAGATACGCAGTATTTT	CASNPSLGSDTQYF
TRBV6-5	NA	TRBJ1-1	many	TGTGCCAGCAGTTACAGGCGGCTCATGAACACTGAAGCTTTCTTT	CASSYRRLMNTEAFF
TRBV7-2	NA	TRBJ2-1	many	TGTGCCAGCAGCTTATCTTTATACGGGTTTGGCGGCAATGAGCAGTTCTTC	CASSLSLYGFGGNEQFF
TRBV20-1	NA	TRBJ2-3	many	TGCAGTGCTAGAGATCCGGGGCCCGATACGCAGTATTTT	CSARDPGPDTQYF
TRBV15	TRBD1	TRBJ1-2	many	TGTGCCACCAGCAGGGCCCTAACAGGGGACTATGGCTACACCTTC	CATSRALTGDYGYTF
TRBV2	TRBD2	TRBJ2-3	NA	TGTGCCAGCAGCTGGACTAGCGGTCTCACAGATACGCAGTATTTT	CASSWTSGLTDTQYF
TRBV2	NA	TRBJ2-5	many	TGTGCCAGCAGTTCCACAGGGTTTCGAGAGACCCAGTACTTC	CASSSTGFRETQYF
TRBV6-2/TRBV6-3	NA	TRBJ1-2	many	TGTGCCAGCCAGGGGTTAACCTATGGCTACACCTTC	CASQGLTYGYTF
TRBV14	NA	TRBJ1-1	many	TGTGCCAGCAGCCAACGCCCGGACCAGGCTGAAGCTTTCTTT	CASSQRPDQAEAFF
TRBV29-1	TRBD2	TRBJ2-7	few	TGCAGCGTTGAGTTAGCGGGGGGCCTTCTCGAGCAGTACTTC	CSVELAGGLLEQYF
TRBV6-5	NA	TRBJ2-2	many	TGTGCCAGCAGTTATTGGAGTTCGAACACCGGGGAGCTGTTTTTT	CASSYWSSNTGELFF
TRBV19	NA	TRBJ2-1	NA	TGTGCCAGTAGTATCCAAGGAGATGGGGGCAATGAGCAGTTCTTC	CASSIQGDGGNEQFF
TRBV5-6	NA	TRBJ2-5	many	TGTGCCAGCACCTCGAGGGGCACCGGAACCCAGTACTTC	CASTSRGTGTQYF
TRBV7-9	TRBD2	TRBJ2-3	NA	TGTGCCAGCAGCTTAGCGAGGAGCGGGGGGCTCAGCACAGATACGCAGTATTTT	CASSLARSGGLSTDTQYF
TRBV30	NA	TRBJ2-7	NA	TGTGCCTGGAGCGCAAGGTCCTACGAGCAGTACTTC	CAWSARSYEQYF
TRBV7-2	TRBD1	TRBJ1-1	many	TGTGCCAGCAGCTCCCGACTGACGACAGGGAGGACTGAAGCTTTCTTT	CASSSRLTTGRTEAFF
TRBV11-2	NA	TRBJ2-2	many	TGTGCCAGCAGCTTAAGCCGGATGAACACCGGGGAGCTGTTTTTT	CASSLSRMNTGELFF
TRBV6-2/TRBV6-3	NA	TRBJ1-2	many	TGTGCCAGCAGTATCGTGGGACGGCCGGCTAACTATGGCTACACCTTC	CASSIVGRPANYGYTF
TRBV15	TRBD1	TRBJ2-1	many	TGTGCCACCGAACCGGGACAGGTTATCAATGAGCAGTTCTTC	CATEPGQVINEQFF
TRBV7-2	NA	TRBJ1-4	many	TGTGCCAGCAGCTCGGACGTTGAAAAACTGTTTTTT	CASSSDVEKLFF
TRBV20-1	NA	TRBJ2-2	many	TGCAGTGCTAGAGCCGGAACCGGGGAGCTGTTTTTT	CSARAGTGELFF
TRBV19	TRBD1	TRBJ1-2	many	TGTGCCAGTTTAGGACAGGGGTCCTATGGCTACACCTTC	CASLGQGSYGYTF
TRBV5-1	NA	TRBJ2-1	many	TGCGCCAGCAGCTTGCCAGAAACCGCCAATGAGCAGTTCTTC	CASSLPETANEQFF
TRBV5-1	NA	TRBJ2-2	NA	TGCGCCAGCGGAAACTGGGGGAACACCGGGGAGCTGTTTTTT	CASGNWGNTGELFF
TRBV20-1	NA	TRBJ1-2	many	TGCAGTGCGGGGACACCAGCTAACTATGGCTACACCTTC	CSAGTPANYGYTF